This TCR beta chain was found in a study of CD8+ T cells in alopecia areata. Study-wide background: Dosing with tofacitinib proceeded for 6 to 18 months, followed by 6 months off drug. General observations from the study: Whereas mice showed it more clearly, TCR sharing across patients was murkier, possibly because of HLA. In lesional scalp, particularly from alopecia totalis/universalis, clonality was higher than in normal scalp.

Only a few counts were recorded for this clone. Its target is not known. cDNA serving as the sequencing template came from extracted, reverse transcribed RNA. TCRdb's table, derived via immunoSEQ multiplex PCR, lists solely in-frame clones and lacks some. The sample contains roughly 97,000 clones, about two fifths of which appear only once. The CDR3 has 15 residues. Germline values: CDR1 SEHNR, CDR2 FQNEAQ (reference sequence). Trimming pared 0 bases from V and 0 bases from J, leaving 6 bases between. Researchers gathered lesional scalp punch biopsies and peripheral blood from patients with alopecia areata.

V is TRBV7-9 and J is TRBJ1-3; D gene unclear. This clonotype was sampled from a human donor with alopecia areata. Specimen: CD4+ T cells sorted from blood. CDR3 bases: TGTGCCAGCAGCTTAGCTGGTAGCTCTGGAAACACCATATATTTT. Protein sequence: CASSLAGSSGNTIYF.